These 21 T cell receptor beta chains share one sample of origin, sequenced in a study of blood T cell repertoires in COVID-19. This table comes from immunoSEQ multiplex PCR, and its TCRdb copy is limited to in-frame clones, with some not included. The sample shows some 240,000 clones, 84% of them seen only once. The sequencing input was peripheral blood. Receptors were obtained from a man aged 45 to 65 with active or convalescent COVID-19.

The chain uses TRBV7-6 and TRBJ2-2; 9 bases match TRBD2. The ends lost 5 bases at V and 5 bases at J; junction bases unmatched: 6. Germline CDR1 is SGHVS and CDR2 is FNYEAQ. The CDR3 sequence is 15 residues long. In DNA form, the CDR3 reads TGTGCCAGCAGCCGTATAGCGGGGGAGACCGGGGAGCTGTTTTTT. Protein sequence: CASSRIAGETGELFF. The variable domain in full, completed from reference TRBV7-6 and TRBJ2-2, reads GAGVSQSPRYKVTKRGQDVALRCDPISGHVSLYWYRQALGQGPEFLTYFNYEAQQDKSGLPNDRFSAERPEGSISTLTIQRTEQRDSAMYRCASSRIAGETGELFFGEGSRLTVL.

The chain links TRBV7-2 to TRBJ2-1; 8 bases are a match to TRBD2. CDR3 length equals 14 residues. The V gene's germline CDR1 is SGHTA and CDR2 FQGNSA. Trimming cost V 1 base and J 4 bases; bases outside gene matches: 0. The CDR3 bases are TGTGCCAGCAGCTTAGAGCGGGGGTACAATGAGCAGTTCTTC. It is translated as CASSLERGYNEQFF.

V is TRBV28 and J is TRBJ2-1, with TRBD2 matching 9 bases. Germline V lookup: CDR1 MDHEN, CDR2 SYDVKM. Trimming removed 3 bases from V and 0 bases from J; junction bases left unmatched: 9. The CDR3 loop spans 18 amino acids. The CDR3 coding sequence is TGTGCCAGCAGTTTGGAACTGGCTAGCGGGGACTCCTACAATGAGCAGTTCTTC. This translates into CASSLELASGDSYNEQFF.

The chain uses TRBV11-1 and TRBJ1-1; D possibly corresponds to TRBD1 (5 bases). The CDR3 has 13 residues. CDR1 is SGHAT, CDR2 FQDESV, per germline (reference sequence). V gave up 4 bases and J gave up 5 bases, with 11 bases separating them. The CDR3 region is CASSWQGMTEAFF. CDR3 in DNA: TGTGCCAGCAGCTGGCAGGGCATGACTGAAGCTTTCTTT. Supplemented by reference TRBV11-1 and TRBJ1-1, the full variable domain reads EAEVAQSPRYKITEKSQAVAFWCDPISGHATLYWYRQILGQGPELLVQFQDESVVDDSQLPKDRFSAERLKGVDSTLKIQPAELGDSAMYLCASSWQGMTEAFFGQGTRLTVV.

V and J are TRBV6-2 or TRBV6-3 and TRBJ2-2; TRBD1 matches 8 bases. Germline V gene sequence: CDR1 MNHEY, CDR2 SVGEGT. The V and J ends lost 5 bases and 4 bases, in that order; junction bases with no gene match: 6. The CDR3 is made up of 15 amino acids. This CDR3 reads CASSLDRVGTGELFF. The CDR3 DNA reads TGTGCCAGCAGTCTGGACAGGGTGGGCACCGGGGAGCTGTTTTTT.

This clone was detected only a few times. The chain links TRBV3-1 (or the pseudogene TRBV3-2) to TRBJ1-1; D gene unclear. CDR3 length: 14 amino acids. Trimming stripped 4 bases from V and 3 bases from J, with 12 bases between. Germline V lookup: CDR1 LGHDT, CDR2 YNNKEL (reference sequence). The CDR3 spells CASSPSAGDTEAFF. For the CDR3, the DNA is TGTGCCAGCAGCCCCTCCGCCGGAGACACTGAAGCTTTCTTT.

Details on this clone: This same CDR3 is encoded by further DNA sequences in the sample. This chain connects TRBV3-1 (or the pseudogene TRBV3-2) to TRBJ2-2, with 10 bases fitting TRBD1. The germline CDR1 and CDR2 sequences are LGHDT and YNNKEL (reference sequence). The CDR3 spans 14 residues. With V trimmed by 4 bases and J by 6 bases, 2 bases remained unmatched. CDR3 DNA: TGTGCCAGCAGCCCCGGACAGGGGGCCGGGGAGCTGTTTTTT. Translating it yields CASSPGQGAGELFF.

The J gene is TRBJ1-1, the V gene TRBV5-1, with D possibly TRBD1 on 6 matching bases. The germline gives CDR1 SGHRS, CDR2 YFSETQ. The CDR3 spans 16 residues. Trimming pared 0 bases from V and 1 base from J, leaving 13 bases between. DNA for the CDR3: TGCGCCAGCAGCTTGGCGCTTGGGACACAGAACACTGAAGCTTTCTTT. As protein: CASSLALGTQNTEAFF.

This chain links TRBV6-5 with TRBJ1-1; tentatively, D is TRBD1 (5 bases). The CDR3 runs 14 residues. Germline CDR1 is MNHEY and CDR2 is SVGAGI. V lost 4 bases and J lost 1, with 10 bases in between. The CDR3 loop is CASSLRTPNTEAFF. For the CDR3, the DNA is TGTGCCAGCAGTTTACGGACACCGAACACTGAAGCTTTCTTT.

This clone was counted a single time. The CDR3 sequence is CASPLDRVVTGELFF. The CDR3 DNA follows: TGTGCCAGTCCCTTGGACAGGGTTGTCACCGGGGAGCTGTTTTTT. The chain carries TRBV19 and TRBJ2-2; TRBD1 aligns across 8 bases. There are 15 residues in the CDR3. The germline V gene has CDR1 LNHDA and CDR2 SQIVND (reference sequence). V lost 8 bases and J lost 4; bases outside the gene matches: 9.

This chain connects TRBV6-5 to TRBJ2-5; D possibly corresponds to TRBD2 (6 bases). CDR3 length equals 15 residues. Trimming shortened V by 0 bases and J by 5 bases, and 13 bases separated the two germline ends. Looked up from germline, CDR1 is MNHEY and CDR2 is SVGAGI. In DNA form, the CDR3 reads TGTGCCAGCAGTTACTCTAACCTCCGGGAGGAGACCCAGTACTTC. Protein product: CASSYSNLREETQYF.

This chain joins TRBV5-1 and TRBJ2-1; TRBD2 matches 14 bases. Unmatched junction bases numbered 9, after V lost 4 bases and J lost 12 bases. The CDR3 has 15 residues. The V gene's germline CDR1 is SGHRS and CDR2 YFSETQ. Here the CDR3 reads CASSTGLAGASGQFF. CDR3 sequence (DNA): TGCGCCAGCAGCACGGGACTAGCGGGGGCCTCTGGGCAGTTCTTC.

CDR3 DNA: TGTGCCAGCAGTTCTGGACAGGTCTTTGGAAACACCATATATTTT. This sequence encodes CASSSGQVFGNTIYF. The rearrangement links TRBV6-5 to TRBJ1-3, with 7 bases lining up with TRBD1. The germline gives CDR1 MNHEY, CDR2 SVGAGI. This CDR3 comprises 15 residues. Losses at the gene ends were 4 bases for V and 3 bases for J; bases not matched to a gene: 6.

The chain's CDR3 is CASSLRDYEQFF. The CDR3 DNA reads TGTGCCAGTAGTCTCCGGGACTATGAGCAGTTCTTC. The V gene is TRBV19, the J gene TRBJ2-1; a possible D gene is TRBD2 (6 bases). Per germline, CDR1 LNHDA and CDR2 SQIVND (reference sequence). CDR3 size: 12 residues. V was pared by 5 bases and J by 8 bases, with 10 bases between. The full variable domain, completed using reference TRBV19 and TRBJ2-1, is DGGITQSPKYLFRKEGQNVTLSCEQNLNHDAMYWYRQDPGQGLRLIYYSQIVNDFQKGDIAEGYSVSREKKESFPLTVTSAQKNPTAFYLCASSLRDYEQFFGPGTRLTVL.

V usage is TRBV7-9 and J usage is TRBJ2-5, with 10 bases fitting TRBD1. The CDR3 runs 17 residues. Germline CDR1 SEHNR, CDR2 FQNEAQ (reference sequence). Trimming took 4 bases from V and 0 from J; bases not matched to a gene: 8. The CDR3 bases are TGTGCCAGCAGCTCGACAGGGGGCCCTTTGTACCAAGAGACCCAGTACTTC. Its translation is CASSSTGGPLYQETQYF.

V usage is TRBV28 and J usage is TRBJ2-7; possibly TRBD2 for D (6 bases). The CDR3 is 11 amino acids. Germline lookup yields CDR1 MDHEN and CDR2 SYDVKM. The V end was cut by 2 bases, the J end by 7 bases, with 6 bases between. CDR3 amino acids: CASSLGREQYV. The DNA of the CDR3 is TGTGCCAGCAGTTTAGGGAGGGAGCAGTACGTC.

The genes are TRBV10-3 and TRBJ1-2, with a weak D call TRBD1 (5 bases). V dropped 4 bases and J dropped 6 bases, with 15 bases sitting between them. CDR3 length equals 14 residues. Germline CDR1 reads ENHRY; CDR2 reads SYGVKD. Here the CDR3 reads CAISVTEYTDGYTF. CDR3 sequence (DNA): TGTGCCATCAGTGTGACAGAGTATACTGATGGCTACACCTTC.

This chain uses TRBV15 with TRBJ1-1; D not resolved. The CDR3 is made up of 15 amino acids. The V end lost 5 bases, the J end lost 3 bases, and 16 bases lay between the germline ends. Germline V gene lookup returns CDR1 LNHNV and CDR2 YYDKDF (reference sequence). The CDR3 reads CATSQMRVGYTEAFF. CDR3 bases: TGTGCCACCAGCCAAATGAGGGTTGGCTACACTGAAGCTTTCTTT.

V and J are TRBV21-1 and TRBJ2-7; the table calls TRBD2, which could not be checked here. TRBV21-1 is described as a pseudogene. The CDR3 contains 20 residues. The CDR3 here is CASSKSSTSGGSPSSYEQYV. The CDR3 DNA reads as TGTGCCAGCAGCAAGTCTAGTACTAGCGGGGGTTCCCCGAGCTCCTACGAGCAGTACGTC.

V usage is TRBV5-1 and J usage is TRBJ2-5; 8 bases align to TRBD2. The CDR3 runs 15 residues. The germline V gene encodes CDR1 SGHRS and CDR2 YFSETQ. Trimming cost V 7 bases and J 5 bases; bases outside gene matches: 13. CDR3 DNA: TGCGCCAGCTCCCGGCTAGCGGGCGCCTGGGAGACCCAGTACTTC. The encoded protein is CASSRLAGAWETQYF.

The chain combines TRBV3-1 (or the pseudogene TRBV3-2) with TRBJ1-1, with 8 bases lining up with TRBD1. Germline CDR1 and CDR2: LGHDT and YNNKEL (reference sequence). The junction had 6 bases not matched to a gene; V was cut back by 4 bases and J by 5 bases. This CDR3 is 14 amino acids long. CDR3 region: CASSPPDRGTEAFF. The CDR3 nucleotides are TGTGCCAGCAGCCCACCAGACAGGGGAACTGAAGCTTTCTTT.